Listed below are T cell receptor beta chains from one sample, sequenced in a study of blood T cell repertoires in COVID-19. The protocol was immunoSEQ multiplex PCR, while the TCRdb copy is restricted to in-frame clones and leaves out a portion. The sample contains approximately 180,000 clones, 80% to 90% of which appear only once. Material for sequencing was peripheral blood. These receptor sequences come from a man aged 55 to 69 with acute or convalescent COVID-19. CDR3s include the opening cysteine and the closing phenylalanine or tryptophan. The order of the fields is D gene, V gene, clone size, J gene, CDR3 protein, CDR3 DNA. D genes are given only for firm matches. Size values are once, few and many counts, or a class for expanded clones, and some rows have none.

.	TRBV28	.	TRBJ1-2	CASSLSRTVNYGYTF	TGTGCCAGCAGTTTGTCGCGGACTGTTAACTATGGCTACACCTTC
TRBD2	TRBV14	.	TRBJ2-7	CASSLTGGSYEQYF	TGTGCCAGCAGCCTAACGGGAGGTTCCTACGAGCAGTACTTC
.	TRBV23-1	.	TRBJ2-3	CASSHTGTRGDTQYF	TGCGCCAGCAGTCACACCGGGACCAGGGGAGATACGCAGTATTTT
TRBD2	TRBV5-8	.	TRBJ2-1	CASSLGGLAGGREFF	TGTGCCAGCAGCTTGGGCGGACTAGCGGGAGGGAGGGAGTTCTTC
TRBD2	TRBV9	once	TRBJ2-1	CASSQAGGTYNEQFF	TGTGCCAGCAGCCAAGCGGGAGGTACCTACAATGAGCAGTTCTTC
TRBD2	TRBV9	.	TRBJ2-3	CASSLSGSPDTQYF	TGTGCCAGCAGCCTTAGCGGGAGCCCAGATACGCAGTATTTT
.	TRBV5-8	few	TRBJ1-2	CASRLTVNYGYTF	TGTGCCAGCAGGTTGACTGTTAACTATGGCTACACCTTC
.	TRBV27	.	TRBJ2-3	CASSLSRGGTDTQYF	TGTGCCAGCAGTTTATCCCGCGGGGGCACAGATACGCAGTATTTT
TRBD2	TRBV2	.	TRBJ2-5	CASNRRRAGGQETQYF	TGTGCCAGCAACCGGAGGCGAGCGGGAGGACAAGAGACCCAGTACTTC
TRBD2	TRBV29-1	.	TRBJ2-1	CSVARVAGVSYNEQFF	TGCAGCGTTGCGAGGGTAGCGGGAGTATCCTACAATGAGCAGTTCTTC
TRBD1	TRBV19	.	TRBJ2-7	CASSPTTGLWEQYF	TGTGCCAGTAGTCCCACGACAGGGCTTTGGGAGCAGTACTTC
TRBD1	TRBV19	.	TRBJ1-1	CASSINRGGEAFF	TGTGCCAGTAGTATTAACAGGGGTGGCGAAGCTTTCTTT
TRBD1	TRBV29-1	.	TRBJ2-3	CSVEGRGTDTDTQYF	TGCAGCGTTGAGGGCCGAGGGACAGACACAGATACGCAGTATTTT
.	TRBV3-1/TRBV3-2	.	TRBJ2-7	CASSQDGGGHYEQYF	TGTGCCAGCAGCCAAGATGGGGGGGGGCACTACGAGCAGTACTTC
TRBD2	TRBV5-4	.	TRBJ2-5	CASKPTGLAGPETQYF	TGTGCCAGCAAACCCACGGGGCTAGCGGGACCAGAGACCCAGTACTTC
TRBD2	TRBV29-1	.	TRBJ2-1	CSVERLAGGSGEQFF	TGCAGCGTAGAGCGGCTAGCGGGAGGGTCCGGCGAGCAGTTCTTC
TRBD2	TRBV7-9	.	TRBJ2-7	CASSLFLFSGMIDEQYF	TGTGCCAGCAGCTTATTCCTGTTCAGCGGGATGATCGACGAGCAGTACTTC
TRBD1	TRBV5-4	once	TRBJ2-1	CASSLSRGQARDEQFF	TGTGCCAGCAGCTTGTCCCGGGGACAGGCTCGGGATGAGCAGTTCTTC
TRBD1	TRBV30	.	TRBJ2-4	CAWTGQGLAKNIQYF	TGTGCCTGGACGGGACAGGGGTTAGCCAAAAACATTCAGTACTTC
.	TRBV27	once	TRBJ1-2	CASSSPDSYGYTF	TGTGCCAGCAGTTCCCCCGACAGCTATGGCTACACCTTC
.	TRBV9	.	TRBJ1-1	CASSARMTAEAFF	TGTGCCAGCAGCGCGAGGATGACGGCTGAAGCTTTCTTT
TRBD2	TRBV5-1	.	TRBJ2-1	CASSGFSGGLYNEQFF	TGCGCCAGCAGCGGATTCAGCGGGGGGCTATACAATGAGCAGTTCTTC
.	TRBV7-9	.	TRBJ2-5	CASSPRTRGRVFIQETQYF	TGTGCCAGCAGCCCGAGGACTAGGGGGAGGGTATTTATACAAGAGACCCAGTACTTC
TRBD1	TRBV28	.	TRBJ2-1	CASSLSWDRGRIEQFF	TGTGCCAGCAGTTTATCCTGGGACAGGGGGCGAATCGAGCAGTTCTTC
.	TRBV7-2	.	TRBJ2-7	CASSLAAPDNIYEQYF	TGTGCCAGCAGCTTAGCCGCGCCCGACAACATCTACGAGCAGTACTTC
.	TRBV4-3	.	TRBJ2-2	CASSRGENTGELFF	TGCGCCAGCAGCCGGGGAGAGAACACCGGGGAGCTGTTTTTT
.	TRBV19	.	TRBJ1-1	CASSPDRLNTEAFF	TGTGCCAGTAGTCCTGACAGGTTGAACACTGAAGCTTTCTTT
.	TRBV7-3	.	TRBJ2-3	CASSSYNADTQYF	TGTGCCAGCAGCTCATACAACGCAGATACGCAGTATTTT
TRBD2	TRBV30	.	TRBJ2-1	CAWRGGSNEQFF	TGTGCCTGGCGGGGCGGGAGCAATGAGCAGTTCTTC
.	TRBV21-1	.	TRBJ2-7	CASSKSPFYASYEQYF	TGTGCCAGCAGCAAGTCCCCTTTCTATGCCTCCTACGAGCAGTACTTC
TRBD1	TRBV19	few	TRBJ1-5	CASSWDRVTRQPQHF	TGTGCCAGTAGTTGGGACAGGGTAACTAGGCAGCCCCAGCATTTT
TRBD1	TRBV7-2	.	TRBJ1-1	CASSARQGNTEAFF	TGTGCCAGCAGCGCAAGACAGGGGAACACTGAAGCTTTCTTT
.	TRBV9	.	TRBJ2-7	CASSPGGSSSYEQYF	TGTGCCAGCAGCCCTGGGGGGAGCAGCTCCTACGAGCAGTACTTC
.	TRBV20-1	.	TRBJ2-5	CSASPRLGVGKTQYF	TGCAGTGCCAGTCCAAGACTCGGGGTCGGGAAGACCCAGTACTTC
.	TRBV6-5	.	TRBJ1-4	CASRSGGAGEKLFF	TGTGCCAGCAGGTCTGGGGGCGCAGGGGAAAAACTGTTTTTT
TRBD1	TRBV2	.	TRBJ1-4	CASSERTGVREKLFF	TGTGCCAGCAGTGAAAGGACAGGGGTTAGGGAAAAACTGTTTTTT
TRBD2	TRBV5-6	.	TRBJ2-7	CASRLTSGRVGEQYF	TGTGCCAGCAGACTGACTAGCGGGCGCGTCGGCGAGCAGTACTTC
TRBD2	TRBV4-1	.	TRBJ2-7	CASSQDPSGRSHEQYF	TGCGCCAGCAGCCAAGACCCCAGCGGGAGAAGCCACGAGCAGTACTTC
.	TRBV19	.	TRBJ2-4	CASSPSGGLEGLVSKNIQYF	TGTGCCAGTAGTCCCTCGGGGGGCTTAGAGGGACTGGTGTCCAAAAACATTCAGTACTTC
TRBD2	TRBV7-6	.	TRBJ2-2	CASSLEAGVNTGELFF	TGTGCCAGCAGCTTAGAAGCGGGAGTAAATACCGGGGAGCTGTTTTTT
TRBD2	TRBV2	.	TRBJ2-1	CASSAGLAGEQFF	TGTGCCAGCAGTGCCGGACTAGCGGGAGAGCAGTTCTTC
.	TRBV2	few	TRBJ2-1	CASKSGYEQFF	TGTGCCAGCAAGTCGGGGTATGAGCAGTTCTTC
TRBD1	TRBV3-1/TRBV3-2	.	TRBJ2-7	CASSPSHPNRGEQYF	TGTGCCAGCAGCCCGTCACACCCGAACAGGGGCGAGCAGTACTTC
.	TRBV15	.	TRBJ2-3	CATSRERAAHTDTQYF	TGTGCCACCAGCAGAGAGAGGGCAGCCCACACAGATACGCAGTATTTT
.	TRBV5-4	.	TRBJ2-3	CASSFLSGTDTQYF	TGTGCCAGCAGCTTCCTTAGCGGCACAGATACGCAGTATTTT
TRBD2	TRBV7-9	.	TRBJ2-2	CASSFSTSVGRELFF	TGTGCCAGCAGCTTTTCGACTAGCGTCGGGAGGGAGCTGTTTTTT
TRBD1	TRBV5-1	.	TRBJ1-2	CASSLAGGNGYTF	TGCGCCAGCAGCTTGGCAGGGGGCAATGGCTACACCTTC
.	TRBV9	few	TRBJ1-1	CASSPHLLGTLNTEAFF	TGTGCCAGCAGCCCCCACCTGCTCGGGACTCTGAACACTGAAGCTTTCTTT
TRBD1	TRBV2	.	TRBJ2-5	CASTWTGEPQETQYF	TGTGCCAGCACATGGACAGGGGAGCCTCAAGAGACCCAGTACTTC
TRBD2	TRBV6-2/TRBV6-3	.	TRBJ2-5	CASSPGLAGFETQYF	TGTGCCAGCAGCCCGGGACTAGCGGGATTCGAGACCCAGTACTTC